Only a few counts were recorded for the clone carrying this TCR beta chain. This sample is drawn from a study of cytomegalovirus exposure and HLA in healthy donors. CDR3 size: 11 residues. Looked up from germline, CDR1 is MNHNY and CDR2 is SVGAGI (reference sequence). With 4 bases removed from V and 11 bases from J, the gap between germline ends came to 11 bases. The PCR was carried out with 60 Vbeta primers and 13 Jbeta primers. The assay was immunoSEQ multiplex PCR, and TCRdb's table has in-frame clones only and misses some. Of roughly 88,000 clones listed, about three quarters are singletons. The chain uses TRBV6-6 and TRBJ2-5, with D hard to call. The source of this sequence is a man aged 25-40 years in good health and CMV-seropositive. Sequencing input: PBMCs. The CDR3 DNA sequence: TGTGCCAGCAGTTTCACGGTTGAGCAGTACTTC. This gives the protein CASSFTVEQYF.